This T cell receptor (beta chain) derives from a study of T cells in Graves' hyperthyroidism and ophthalmopathy. Looking at the study overall: Staff took peripheral blood when the initial diagnosis was made, before any treatment began.

Lactation, pregnancy, other autoimmune disease or uncontrolled infection led to exclusion of patients. Based on clinical symptoms, serum thyroxine and TRAb, thyroid ultrasound and orbital computed tomography, diagnoses were reached. This clonotype was detected a few times. Trimming took 4 bases from V and 1 from J, leaving 13 bases between them. Per germline, CDR1 GTSNPN and CDR2 SVGIG (reference sequence). The CDR3 is 14 residues long. Regions amplified from RNA transcripts were the TCR beta CDR3 regions. An initial round of RT-PCR targeting the TCR CDR3 relied on the HTBI primer set. Each CDR3 protein is one row after TCRdb ran MiXCR on the multiplex PCR reads. The sample carries approximately 690,000 distinct CDR3 sequences, less than 25% recorded once.

Material for sequencing was blood. The chain uses TRBV30 and TRBJ1-1; D ambiguous. The clonotype comes from a man between 25 and 39 years old with Graves' ophthalmopathy. The CDR3: CAWKSRPRNTEAFF. DNA for the CDR3: TGTGCCTGGAAATCTAGGCCCAGGAACACTGAAGCTTTCTTT. The full variable domain, completed using reference TRBV30 and TRBJ1-1, is SQTIHQWPATLVQPVGSPLSLECTVEGTSNPNLYWYRQAAGRGLQLLFYSVGIGQISSEVPQNLSASRPQDRQFILSSKKLLLSDSGFYLCAWKSRPRNTEAFFGQGTRLTVV.